Included here is one T cell receptor beta chain sequence, with context. Germline V lookup: CDR1 LNHDA, CDR2 SQIVND (reference sequence). The CDR3 is 13 residues long. V was cut by 7 bases and J by 0 bases, with 9 bases left in between. This entry belongs to a study of PD-L1 blockade in urothelial cancer. Libraries were prepared by immunoSEQ multiplex PCR; TCRdb keeps only in-frame clonotypes and omits some of them. The sample includes tens of thousands of clones, approximately 86% of them seen just once. Stated time point: peripheral blood 6 weeks after treatment start. The source material was PBMCs, sampled around atezolizumab (anti-PD-L1) treatment. The TCR sequence derives from a man in his 60s with urothelial cancer. The chain uses TRBV19 and TRBJ1-1, with D tentatively TRBD1 (5 bases). In DNA form, the CDR3 reads TGTGCCAGTACCGGGGGATTGAACACTGAAGCTTTCTTT. Its protein is CASTGGLNTEAFF.